This T cell receptor beta chain was sequenced for a study of shared clonotypes between healthy human individuals. Study-level information: Participating donors consisted of a couple of women and a few men aged 18 to 49. Donors had three CD4 naive, three CD4 memory, two CD8 naive and one CD8 memory plate apiece.

Clones were sequenced by immunoSEQ multiplex PCR, and TCRdb holds only the in-frame ones, with some missing. The table lists millions of clones, around 96% of them singletons. This CDR3 spans 14 amino acids. V was clipped by 5 bases and J by 3 bases, with 12 bases between them. Germline CDR1 SGHRS, CDR2 YFSETQ. It was CD45RO-negative cells, positively selected for CCR7, that made up naive CD8 cells, with terminally differentiated effector memory CD45RA+ cells excluded. The sample was naive CD8+ T cells sorted from blood. This receptor was taken from a man between 18 and 29 years old in good health. This chain links TRBV5-1 with TRBJ2-1; maybe TRBD1 (6 bases). This CDR3 reads CASRGAPDYNEQFF. The CDR3 DNA reads TGCGCCAGCAGGGGGGCTCCGGACTACAATGAGCAGTTCTTC.